The 7 T cell receptor beta chains below all came from one sample that was sequenced in a study of tumor-infiltrating lymphocytes in localized non-small cell lung cancer (dated by TCRdb to about 2021). The method behind the library was the immunoSEQ multiplex PCR assay. What TCRdb holds here is the immuneACCESS table cut down to in-frame rearrangements. Part of the clones is not present; checked against another copy, under half of the missing clones reflect an unresolved V gene, and the others are unexplained. The sample table holds 6,500 to 7,500 clones, of which 60% to 80% were seen once. Together, the top ten hold about 5.2% of the sample. The sequencing sample was made of uninvolved lung tissue not adjacent to the tumor. The receptors were gathered from a human donor with non-small cell lung cancer.

The chain links TRBV7-2 to TRBJ2-2, with D possibly TRBD1 on 6 matching bases. The germline V gene has CDR1 SGHTA and CDR2 FQGNSA. Trimming removed 4 bases from V and 3 bases from J, with 12 bases in between. The CDR3 is 15 amino acids. In DNA form, the CDR3 reads TGTGCCAGCAGCTCCCAACAGGGCTACACCGGGGAGCTGTTTTTT. Translation gives CASSSQQGYTGELFF.

This rearrangement joins TRBV4-1 to TRBJ2-7; D unclear. V lost 2 bases and J 6 bases, leaving 8 bases between the germline ends. This CDR3 spans 12 amino acids. Germline V lookup: CDR1 MGHRA, CDR2 YSYEKL. Written as DNA, the CDR3 is TGCGCCAGCAGCCAACTGGTAGGCGAGCAGTACTTC. This translates into CASSQLVGEQYF.

The rearrangement joins TRBV5-1 to TRBJ1-4; D uncertain. The germline gives CDR1 SGHRS, CDR2 YFSETQ. The CDR3 consists of 14 residues. Trimming took 1 base from V and 0 from J, leaving 4 bases between them. The CDR3 here is CASSLSTTNEKLFF. The CDR3 DNA reads as TGCGCCAGCAGCTTGTCGACAACTAATGAAAAACTGTTTTTT.

The chain couples TRBV6-5 to TRBJ2-1, with 9 bases aligning to TRBD2. The CDR3 has 15 amino acids. V lost 2 bases to trimming and J lost 10 bases; unmatched junction nucleotides: 9. CDR1 is MNHEY and CDR2 is SVGAGI in the germline V gene. This CDR3 is CASSYGAGGPGEQFF. CDR3 bases: TGTGCCAGCAGTTACGGCGCGGGGGGGCCGGGGGAGCAGTTCTTC.

The V call is TRBV30, the J call TRBJ1-2, with D uncertain. This CDR3 contains 10 residues. Trimming removed 7 bases at V and 7 bases at J, with 10 bases between. The germline V gene encodes CDR1 GTSNPN and CDR2 SVGIG (reference sequence). The CDR3 region is CASAARGYTF. CDR3 DNA: TGTGCCTCGGCGGCTCGTGGCTACACCTTC. Full variable domain (missing parts from reference TRBV30 and TRBJ1-2): SQTIHQWPATLVQPVGSPLSLECTVEGTSNPNLYWYRQAAGRGLQLLFYSVGIGQISSEVPQNLSASRPQDRQFILSSKKLLLSDSGFYLCASAARGYTFGSGTRLTVV.

This chain links TRBV2 with TRBJ2-5; a possible D gene is TRBD2 (5 bases). Trimming took off 3 bases at V and 7 bases at J, with 15 bases between the two ends. Per germline, CDR1 SNHLY and CDR2 FYNNEI. The CDR3 covers 14 residues. CDR3 sequence (DNA): TGTGCCAGCAGTGAGCGGATCGGCGGGTTGACCCAGTACTTC. Amino acid sequence: CASSERIGGLTQYF.

V gene TRBV5-6 combines with J gene TRBJ1-2; 8 bases map to TRBD1. Per germline, CDR1 SGHDT and CDR2 YYEEEE. This CDR3 spans 15 amino acids. The junction had 4 bases not matched to a gene; V was cut back by 0 bases and J by 3 bases. CDR3 in amino acids: CASSLGRGQDYGYTF. CDR3 bases: TGTGCCAGCAGCTTGGGCAGGGGGCAGGACTATGGCTACACCTTC.